Listed below are T cell receptor beta chains from one sample, sequenced in a study of blood T cell repertoires in COVID-19. Here immunoSEQ multiplex PCR was the method, and the copy in TCRdb shows in-frame clones only, minus some. The table lists around 67,000 clones, about 81% of them singletons. What was sequenced was peripheral blood. Source of these receptors: a human donor in a cohort sampled during active COVID-19. The CDR3 runs from the conserved cysteine through the conserved F or W. Fields, in order: J gene, clone size, D gene, V gene, CDR3 protein, CDR3 DNA. The D gene is left open where the match is weak. Expanded clones are given a class, and other clones once, few, many or no size at all.

j_gene: TRBJ2-7
abundance: .
d_gene: TRBD1
v_gene: TRBV2
CDR3aa: CASSGEGAGEQYF
CDR3nt: TGTGCCAGCAGTGGTGAGGGGGCAGGCGAGCAGTACTTC

j_gene: TRBJ2-1
abundance: few
d_gene: .
v_gene: TRBV7-2
CDR3aa: CASSLLTRGASNEQFF
CDR3nt: TGTGCCAGCAGCTTACTCACCCGGGGGGCCAGCAATGAGCAGTTCTTC

j_gene: TRBJ2-3
abundance: .
d_gene: TRBD2
v_gene: TRBV11-2
CDR3aa: CASSPSGTSTDTQYF
CDR3nt: TGTGCCAGCAGCCCTAGCGGGACTAGCACAGATACGCAGTATTTT

j_gene: TRBJ2-3
abundance: once
d_gene: TRBD1
v_gene: TRBV27
CDR3aa: CASSPPDRVVEYF
CDR3nt: TGTGCCAGCAGTCCACCCGACAGGGTTGTGGAGTATTTT

j_gene: TRBJ1-6
abundance: .
d_gene: .
v_gene: TRBV6-5
CDR3aa: CASGEQGNSPLHF
CDR3nt: TGTGCCAGCGGGGAGCAGGGGAATTCACCCCTCCACTTT

j_gene: TRBJ2-1
abundance: .
d_gene: TRBD2
v_gene: TRBV7-2
CDR3aa: CASSLRTSNEQFF
CDR3nt: TGTGCCAGCAGCCTCCGGACTAGCAATGAGCAGTTCTTC

j_gene: TRBJ1-4
abundance: .
d_gene: .
v_gene: TRBV2
CDR3aa: CASTGLAGLNSNEKLFF
CDR3nt: TGTGCCAGCACGGGTCTCGCAGGACTAAATTCTAATGAAAAACTGTTTTTT

j_gene: TRBJ2-5
abundance: .
d_gene: .
v_gene: TRBV29-1
CDR3aa: CSVDGGLSETQYF
CDR3nt: TGCAGCGTTGACGGGGGGCTTTCAGAGACCCAGTACTTC

j_gene: TRBJ1-1
abundance: .
d_gene: TRBD1
v_gene: TRBV28
CDR3aa: CASSEPNRGGAEAFF
CDR3nt: TGTGCCAGCAGCGAGCCAAACAGGGGAGGTGCTGAAGCTTTCTTT

j_gene: TRBJ2-7
abundance: .
d_gene: TRBD2
v_gene: TRBV28
CDR3aa: CASSYVRTSGTYEQYF
CDR3nt: TGTGCCAGCAGTTACGTTCGTACTAGCGGGACCTACGAGCAGTACTTC

j_gene: TRBJ2-1
abundance: once
d_gene: .
v_gene: TRBV1
CDR3aa: CTSSQGWAGSSYNEQFF
CDR3nt: TGCACCAGCAGCCAAGGATGGGCGGGGAGCTCCTACAATGAGCAGTTCTTC